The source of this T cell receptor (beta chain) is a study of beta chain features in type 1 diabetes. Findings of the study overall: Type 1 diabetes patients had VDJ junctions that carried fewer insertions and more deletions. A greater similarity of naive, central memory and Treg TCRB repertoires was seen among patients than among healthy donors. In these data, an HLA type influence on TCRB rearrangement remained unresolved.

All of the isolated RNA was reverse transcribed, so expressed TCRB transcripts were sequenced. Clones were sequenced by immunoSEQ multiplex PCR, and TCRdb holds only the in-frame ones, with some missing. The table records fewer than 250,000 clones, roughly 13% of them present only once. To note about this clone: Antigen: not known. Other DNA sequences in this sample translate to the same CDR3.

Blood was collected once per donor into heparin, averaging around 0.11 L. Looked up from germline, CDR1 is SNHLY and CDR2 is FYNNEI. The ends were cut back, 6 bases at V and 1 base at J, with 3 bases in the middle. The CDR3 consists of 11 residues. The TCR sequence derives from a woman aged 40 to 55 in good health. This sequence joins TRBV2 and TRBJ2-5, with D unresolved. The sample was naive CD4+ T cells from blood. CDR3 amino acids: CASSLQETQYF. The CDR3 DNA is TGTGCCAGCAGCCTCCAAGAGACCCAGTACTTC.